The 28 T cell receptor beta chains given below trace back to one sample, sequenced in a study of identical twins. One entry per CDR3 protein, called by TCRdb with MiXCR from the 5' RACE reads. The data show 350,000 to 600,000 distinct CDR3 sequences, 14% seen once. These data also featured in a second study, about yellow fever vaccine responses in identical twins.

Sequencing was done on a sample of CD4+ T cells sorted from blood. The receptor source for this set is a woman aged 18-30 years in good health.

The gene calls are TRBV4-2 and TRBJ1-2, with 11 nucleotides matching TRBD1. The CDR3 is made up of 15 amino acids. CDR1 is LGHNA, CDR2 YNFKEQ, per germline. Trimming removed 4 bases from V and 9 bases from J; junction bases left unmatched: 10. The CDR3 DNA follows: TGTGCCAGCAGCCCATTGGACAGGGGGCAATCAAGCTACACCTTC. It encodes CASSPLDRGQSSYTF.

The CDR3 spells CASSFRDRLFEQYF. In DNA, the CDR3 is TGTGCCAGCAGTTTCCGGGACAGGCTGTTCGAGCAGTACTTC. The chain recombines TRBV28 with TRBJ2-7; 8 bases agree with TRBD1. The germline V gene has CDR1 MDHEN and CDR2 SYDVKM. V lost 3 bases to trimming and J lost 6 bases; unmatched junction nucleotides: 7. CDR3 length equals 14 residues.

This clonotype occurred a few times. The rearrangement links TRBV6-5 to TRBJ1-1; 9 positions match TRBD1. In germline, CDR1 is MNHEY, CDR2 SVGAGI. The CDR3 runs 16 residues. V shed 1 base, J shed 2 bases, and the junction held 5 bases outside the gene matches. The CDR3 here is CASSYLGQGKNTEAFF. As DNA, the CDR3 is TGTGCCAGCAGTTACTTGGGACAGGGTAAAAACACTGAAGCTTTCTTT.

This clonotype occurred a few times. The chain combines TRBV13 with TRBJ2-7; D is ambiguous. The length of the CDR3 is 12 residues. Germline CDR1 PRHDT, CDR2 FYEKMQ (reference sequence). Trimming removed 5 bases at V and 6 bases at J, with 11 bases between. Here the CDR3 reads CASSDTVSEQYF. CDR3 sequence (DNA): TGTGCCAGCAGCGACACAGTATCCGAGCAGTACTTC.

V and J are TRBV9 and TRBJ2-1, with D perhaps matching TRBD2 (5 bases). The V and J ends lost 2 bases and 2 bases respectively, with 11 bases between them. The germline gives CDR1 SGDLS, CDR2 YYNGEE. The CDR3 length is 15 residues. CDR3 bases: TGTGCCAGCAGCGTCTTAGCGTCTACCTACAATGAGCAGTTCTTC. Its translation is CASSVLASTYNEQFF.

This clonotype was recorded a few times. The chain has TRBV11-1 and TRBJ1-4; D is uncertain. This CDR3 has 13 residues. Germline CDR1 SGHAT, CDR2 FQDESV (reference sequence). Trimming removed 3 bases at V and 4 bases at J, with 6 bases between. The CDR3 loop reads CASSFPGNEKLFF. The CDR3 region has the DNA TGTGCCAGCAGCTTCCCGGGTAATGAAAAACTGTTTTTT.

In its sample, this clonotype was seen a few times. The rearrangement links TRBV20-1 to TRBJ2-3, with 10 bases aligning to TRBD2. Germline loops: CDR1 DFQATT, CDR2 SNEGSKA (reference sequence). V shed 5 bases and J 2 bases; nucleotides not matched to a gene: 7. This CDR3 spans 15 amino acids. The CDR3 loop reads CSAGRTSGITDTQYF. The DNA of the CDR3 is TGCAGTGCTGGAAGAACTAGCGGGATCACAGATACGCAGTATTTT.

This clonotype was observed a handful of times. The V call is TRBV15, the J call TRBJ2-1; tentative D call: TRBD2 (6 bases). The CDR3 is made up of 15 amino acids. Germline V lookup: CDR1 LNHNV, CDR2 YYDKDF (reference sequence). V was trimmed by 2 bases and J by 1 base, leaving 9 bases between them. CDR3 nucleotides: TGTGCCACCAGCAGATCGGGAGCGTCCTACAATGAGCAGTTCTTC. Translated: CATSRSGASYNEQFF.

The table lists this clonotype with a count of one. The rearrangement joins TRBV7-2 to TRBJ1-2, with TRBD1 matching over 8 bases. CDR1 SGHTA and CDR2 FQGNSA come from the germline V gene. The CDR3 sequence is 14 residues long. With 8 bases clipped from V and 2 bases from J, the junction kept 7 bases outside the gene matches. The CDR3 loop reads CASVPGQGNYGYTF. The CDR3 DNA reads TGTGCCAGCGTCCCCGGACAGGGAAACTATGGCTACACCTTC. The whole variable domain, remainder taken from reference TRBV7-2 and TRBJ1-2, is GAGVSQSPSNKVTEKGKDVELRCDPISGHTALYWYRQSLGQGLEFLIYFQGNSAPDKSGLPSDRFSAERTGGSVSTLTIQRTQQEDSAVYLCASVPGQGNYGYTFGSGTRLTVV.

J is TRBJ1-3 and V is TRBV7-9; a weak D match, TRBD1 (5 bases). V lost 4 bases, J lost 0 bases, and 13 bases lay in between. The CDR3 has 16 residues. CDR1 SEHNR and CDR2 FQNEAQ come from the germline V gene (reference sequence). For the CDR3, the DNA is TGTGCCAGCAGCTACTCAGGGACGGTCTCTGGAAACACCATATATTTT. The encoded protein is CASSYSGTVSGNTIYF.

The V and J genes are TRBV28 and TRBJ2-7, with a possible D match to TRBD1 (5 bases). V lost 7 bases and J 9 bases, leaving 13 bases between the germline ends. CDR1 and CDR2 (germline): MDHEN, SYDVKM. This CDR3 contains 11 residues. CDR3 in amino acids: CASTTGVGQYF. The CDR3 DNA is TGTGCCAGCACCACAGGTGTGGGGCAGTACTTC.

The CDR3 DNA sequence: TGTGCCAGCACCAACCGGGGGGCCCACAATGAGCAGTTCTTC. Translation: CASTNRGAHNEQFF. The rearrangement joins TRBV3-1 to TRBJ2-1; D perhaps matches TRBD2 (7 bases). The CDR3 loop spans 14 amino acids. Germline CDR1 reads LGHDT; CDR2 reads YNNKEL (reference sequence). The ends were cut back, 7 bases at V and 5 bases at J, with 15 bases in the middle.

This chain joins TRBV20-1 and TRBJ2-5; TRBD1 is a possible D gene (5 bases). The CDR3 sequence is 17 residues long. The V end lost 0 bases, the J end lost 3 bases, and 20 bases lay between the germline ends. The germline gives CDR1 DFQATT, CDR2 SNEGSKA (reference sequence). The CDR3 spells CSARDRGLIPSEETQYF. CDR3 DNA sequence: TGCAGTGCTAGAGATAGGGGTTTGATCCCATCTGAAGAGACCCAGTACTTC.

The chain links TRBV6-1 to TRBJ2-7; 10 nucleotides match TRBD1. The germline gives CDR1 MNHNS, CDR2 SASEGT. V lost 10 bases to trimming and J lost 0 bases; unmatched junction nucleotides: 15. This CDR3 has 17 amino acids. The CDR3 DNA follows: TGTGCCACCAGGGAACCCGGACAGGGGGAAACCTCCTACGAGCAGTACTTC. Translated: CATREPGQGETSYEQYF.

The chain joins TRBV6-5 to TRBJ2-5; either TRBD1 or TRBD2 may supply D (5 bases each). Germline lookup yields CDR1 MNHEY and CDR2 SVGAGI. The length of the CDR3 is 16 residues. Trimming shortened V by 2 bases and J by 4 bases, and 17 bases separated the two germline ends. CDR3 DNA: TGTGCCAGCAGTTACCACCGACTCTCCGGGGCAGAGACCCAGTACTTC. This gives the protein CASSYHRLSGAETQYF.

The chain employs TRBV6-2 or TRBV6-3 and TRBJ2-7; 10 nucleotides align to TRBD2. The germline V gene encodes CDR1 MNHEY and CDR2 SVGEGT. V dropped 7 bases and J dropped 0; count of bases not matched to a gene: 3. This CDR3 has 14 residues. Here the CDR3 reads CASIPSGSSYEQYF. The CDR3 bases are TGTGCCAGCATCCCTAGCGGGAGCTCCTACGAGCAGTACTTC.

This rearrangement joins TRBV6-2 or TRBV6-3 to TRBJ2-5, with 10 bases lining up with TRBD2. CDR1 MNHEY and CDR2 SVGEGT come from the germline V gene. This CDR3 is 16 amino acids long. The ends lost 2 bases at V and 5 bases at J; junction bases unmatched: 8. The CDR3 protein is CASSYSLAGEVETQYF. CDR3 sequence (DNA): TGTGCCAGCAGTTACAGTCTAGCGGGAGAAGTGGAGACCCAGTACTTC.

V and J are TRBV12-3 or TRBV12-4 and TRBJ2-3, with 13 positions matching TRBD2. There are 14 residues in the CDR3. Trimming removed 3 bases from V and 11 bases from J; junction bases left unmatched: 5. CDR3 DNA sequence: TGTGCCAGCAGTTTCACTAGCGGGGGGGCCAGGCAGTATTTT. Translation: CASSFTSGGARQYF.

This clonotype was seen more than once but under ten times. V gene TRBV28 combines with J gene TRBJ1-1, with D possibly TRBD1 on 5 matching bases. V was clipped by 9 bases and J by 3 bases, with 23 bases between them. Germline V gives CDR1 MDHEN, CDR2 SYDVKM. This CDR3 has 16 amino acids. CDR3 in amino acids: CASSPGQSRSYTEAFF. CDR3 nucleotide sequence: TGTGCCAGTAGTCCAGGACAAAGTAGGAGTTACACTGAAGCTTTCTTT.

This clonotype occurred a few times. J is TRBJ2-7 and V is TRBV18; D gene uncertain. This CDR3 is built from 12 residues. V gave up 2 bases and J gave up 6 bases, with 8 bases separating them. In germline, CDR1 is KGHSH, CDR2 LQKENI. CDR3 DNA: TGTGCCAGCTCACCAGGGGTGAGCGAGCAGTACTTC. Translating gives CASSPGVSEQYF.

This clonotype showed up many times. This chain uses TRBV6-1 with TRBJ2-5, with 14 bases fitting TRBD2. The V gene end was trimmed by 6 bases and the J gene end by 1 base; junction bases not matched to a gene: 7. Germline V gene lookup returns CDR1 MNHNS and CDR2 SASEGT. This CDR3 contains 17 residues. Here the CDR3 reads CASSRGTSGGIQETQYF. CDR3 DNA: TGTGCCAGCAGCCGAGGGACTAGCGGGGGAATCCAAGAGACCCAGTACTTC.

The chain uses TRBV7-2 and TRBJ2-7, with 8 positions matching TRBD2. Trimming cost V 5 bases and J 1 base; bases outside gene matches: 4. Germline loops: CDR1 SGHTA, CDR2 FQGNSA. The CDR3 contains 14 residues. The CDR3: CASSPGRESYEQYF. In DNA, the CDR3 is TGTGCCAGCAGCCCCGGGAGGGAGTCCTACGAGCAGTACTTC.

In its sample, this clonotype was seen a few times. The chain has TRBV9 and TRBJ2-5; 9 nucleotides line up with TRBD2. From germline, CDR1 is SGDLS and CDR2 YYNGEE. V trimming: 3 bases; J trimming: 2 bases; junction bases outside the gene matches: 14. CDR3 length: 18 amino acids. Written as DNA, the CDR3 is TGTGCCAGCAGCGGCGACCGATGGGCGGGGGGGCTACAAGAGACCCAGTACTTC. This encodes CASSGDRWAGGLQETQYF.

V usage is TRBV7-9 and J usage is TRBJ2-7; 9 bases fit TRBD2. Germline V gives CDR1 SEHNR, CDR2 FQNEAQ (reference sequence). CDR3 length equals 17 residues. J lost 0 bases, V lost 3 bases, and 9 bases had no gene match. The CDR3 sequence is CASSLQVTSGSSYEQYF. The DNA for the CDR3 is TGTGCCAGCAGCTTGCAGGTGACTAGCGGCAGCTCCTACGAGCAGTACTTC.

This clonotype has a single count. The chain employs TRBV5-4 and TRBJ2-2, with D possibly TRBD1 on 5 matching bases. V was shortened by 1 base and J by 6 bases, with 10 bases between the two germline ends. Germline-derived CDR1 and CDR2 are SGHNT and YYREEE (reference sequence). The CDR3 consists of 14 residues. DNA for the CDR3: TGTGCCAGCAGCTTGCAAGGGGTCCCCGGGGAGCTGTTTTTT. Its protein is CASSLQGVPGELFF.

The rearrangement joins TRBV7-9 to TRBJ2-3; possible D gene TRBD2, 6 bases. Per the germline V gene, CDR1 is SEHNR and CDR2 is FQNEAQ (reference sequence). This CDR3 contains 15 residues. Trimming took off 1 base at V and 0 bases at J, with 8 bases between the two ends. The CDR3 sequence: CASSLVRGSTDTQYF. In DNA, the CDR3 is TGTGCCAGCAGCTTAGTACGGGGGAGCACAGATACGCAGTATTTT. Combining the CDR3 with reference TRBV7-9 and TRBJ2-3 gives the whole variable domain DTGVSQNPRHKITKRGQNVTFRCDPISEHNRLYWYRQTLGQGPEFLTYFQNEAQLEKSRLLSDRFSAERPKGSFSTLEIQRTEQGDSAMYLCASSLVRGSTDTQYFGPGTRLTVL.

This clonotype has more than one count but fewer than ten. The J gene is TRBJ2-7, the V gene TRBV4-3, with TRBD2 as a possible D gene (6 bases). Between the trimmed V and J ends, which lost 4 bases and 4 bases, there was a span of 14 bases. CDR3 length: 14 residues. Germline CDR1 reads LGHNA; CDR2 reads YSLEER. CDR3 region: CASSRKRAGYEQYF. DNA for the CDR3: TGCGCCAGCAGCCGAAAGAGGGCGGGATACGAGCAGTACTTC.

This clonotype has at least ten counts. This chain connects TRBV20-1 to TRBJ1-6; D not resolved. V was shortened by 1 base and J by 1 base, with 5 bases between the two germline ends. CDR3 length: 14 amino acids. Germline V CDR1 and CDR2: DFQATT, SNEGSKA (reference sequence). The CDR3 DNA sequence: TGCAGTGCTAGAGGGCTATCCTATAATTCACCCCTCCACTTT. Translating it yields CSARGLSYNSPLHF.